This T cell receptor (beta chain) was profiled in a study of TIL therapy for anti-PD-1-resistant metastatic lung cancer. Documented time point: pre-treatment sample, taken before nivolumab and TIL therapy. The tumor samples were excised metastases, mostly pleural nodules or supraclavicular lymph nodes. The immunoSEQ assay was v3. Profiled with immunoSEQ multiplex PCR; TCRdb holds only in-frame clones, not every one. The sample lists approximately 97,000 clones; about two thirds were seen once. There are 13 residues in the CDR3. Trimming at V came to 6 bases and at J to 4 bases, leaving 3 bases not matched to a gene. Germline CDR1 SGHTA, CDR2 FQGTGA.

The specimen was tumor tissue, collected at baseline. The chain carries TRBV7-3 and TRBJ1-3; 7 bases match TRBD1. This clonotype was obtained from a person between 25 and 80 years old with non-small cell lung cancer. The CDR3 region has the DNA TGTGCCAGCAGTCCGGGACAGGGAAACACCATATATTTT. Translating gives CASSPGQGNTIYF. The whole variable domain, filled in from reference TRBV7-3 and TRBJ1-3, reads GAGVSQTPSNKVTEKGKYVELRCDPISGHTALYWYRQSLGQGPEFLIYFQGTGAADDSGLPNDRFFAVRPEGSVSTLKIQRTERGDSAVYLCASSPGQGNTIYFGEGSWLTVV.